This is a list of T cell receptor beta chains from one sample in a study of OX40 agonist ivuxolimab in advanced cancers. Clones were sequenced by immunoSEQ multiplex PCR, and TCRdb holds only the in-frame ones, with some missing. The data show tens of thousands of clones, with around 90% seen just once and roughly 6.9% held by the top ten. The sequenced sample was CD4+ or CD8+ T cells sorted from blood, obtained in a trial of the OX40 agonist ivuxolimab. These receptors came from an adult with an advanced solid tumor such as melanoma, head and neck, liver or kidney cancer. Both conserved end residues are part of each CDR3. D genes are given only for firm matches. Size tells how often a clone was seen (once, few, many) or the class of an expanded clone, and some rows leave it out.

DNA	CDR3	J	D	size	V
TGTGCCAGCAGCGTAGGACTTCAAGGGGAGCAGTTCTTC	CASSVGLQGEQFF	TRBJ2-1	NA	NA	TRBV9
TGTGCCAGCAGTCCGGGACGGTTTAACTATGGCTACACCTTC	CASSPGRFNYGYTF	TRBJ1-2	NA	few	TRBV2
TGTGCCAGCAGCCTAGGGACTAGCGGGAAGAATGAGCAGTTCTTC	CASSLGTSGKNEQFF	TRBJ2-1	TRBD2	NA	TRBV5-4
TGTGCCAGCAGTGAAGCGTCGGGGGCGGTCGGGGAGCTGTTTTTT	CASSEASGAVGELFF	TRBJ2-2	NA	NA	TRBV6-1
TGTGCCAGTACCGGGTTTCATAACACCGGGGAGCTGTTTTTT	CASTGFHNTGELFF	TRBJ2-2	NA	NA	TRBV19
TGTGCCAGCGACAGGAACTCTGGAAACACCATATATTTT	CASDRNSGNTIYF	TRBJ1-3	NA	NA	TRBV28
TGTGCCAGCAGCTTTACTAGCGGTCTCCTTTACAATGAGCAGTTCTTC	CASSFTSGLLYNEQFF	TRBJ2-1	TRBD2	NA	TRBV7-6
TGTGCCAGCGGGCGGACGTCTAACTATGGCTACACCTTC	CASGRTSNYGYTF	TRBJ1-2	NA	NA	TRBV9
TGTGCCAGCAGGCAGACAAGCTCCTACGAGCAGTACTTC	CASRQTSSYEQYF	TRBJ2-7	NA	few	TRBV2
TGTGCCAGCAGCAAAGCGGTAGCGGAAGAGACCCAGTACTTC	CASSKAVAEETQYF	TRBJ2-5	NA	NA	TRBV21-1
TGTGCCACCAGGGTAAACACTGAAGCTTTCTTT	CATRVNTEAFF	TRBJ1-1	NA	once	TRBV28
TGTGCCAGCAGAACCGGGACCTTATACGAGCAGTACTTC	CASRTGTLYEQYF	TRBJ2-7	NA	NA	TRBV28
TGTGCCAGCAGCGCGCCCCTAAACACCGGGGAGCTGTTTTTT	CASSAPLNTGELFF	TRBJ2-2	NA	NA	TRBV9
TGTGCCAGCAGCCCAGGACTGCACTACGAGCAGTACTTC	CASSPGLHYEQYF	TRBJ2-7	NA	once	TRBV7-9
TGTGCCAGCAGCTCCAACAGGAGAAGCTACACCTTC	CASSSNRRSYTF	TRBJ1-2	NA	NA	TRBV7-6
TGTGCCAGCAGCTTGTATCCGAGTGAGCAGTTCTTC	CASSLYPSEQFF	TRBJ2-1	NA	NA	TRBV5-4
TGTGCCTGGAGTGCCCAGGGCCCGGTGGGAGCTTTCTTT	CAWSAQGPVGAFF	TRBJ1-1	NA	NA	TRBV30
TGCGCCAGCAGCTTGGTACCCCCAATAACAGTGGGGAGAGGAAACACCATATATTTT	CASSLVPPITVGRGNTIYF	TRBJ1-3	NA	once	TRBV5-1
TGTGCCAGCAGTTACCCAGGGTTCCACGAGCAGTACTTC	CASSYPGFHEQYF	TRBJ2-7	NA	NA	TRBV6-5
TGTGCCAGCAGCGTAGCAGGGAATCAGCCCCAGCATTTT	CASSVAGNQPQHF	TRBJ1-5	NA	NA	TRBV9
TGTGGAGTTTCGCACAATGAGCAGTTCTTC	CGVSHNEQFF	TRBJ2-1	NA	once	TRBV6-1
TGTGCCAGCAGCCAAGATCGGGATCCGGCTCTCATAGCCAAAAACATTCAGTACTTC	CASSQDRDPALIAKNIQYF	TRBJ2-4	NA	NA	TRBV4-2
TGTGCCTGGAGCGAGGGGGGGGGTTCACCCCTCCACTTT	CAWSEGGGSPLHF	TRBJ1-6	NA	once	TRBV30
TGTGCCTGGGCCACCGGGACGGGGAGGGGGTATGGCTACACCTTC	CAWATGTGRGYGYTF	TRBJ1-2	NA	NA	TRBV30
TGTGCCAGCAGTTCCAGGGGCTCCTACAATGAGCAGTTCTTC	CASSSRGSYNEQFF	TRBJ2-1	NA	NA	TRBV11-2
TGTGCCAGCAGTGAAGGGTCCTATAGCACAGATACGCAGTATTTT	CASSEGSYSTDTQYF	TRBJ2-3	NA	few	TRBV2
TGTGCCAGCAAAGGGTCTAGCGGGAGCTCCTACAATGAGCAGTTCTTC	CASKGSSGSSYNEQFF	TRBJ2-1	TRBD2	once	TRBV28
TGTGCCAGCAGTGAATATGGGACAGGGGCGAGCAATCAGCCCCAGCATTTT	CASSEYGTGASNQPQHF	TRBJ1-5	TRBD1	few	TRBV6-1
TGTGCCAGCAGTTACACCAAGACAGGTCCCTATGGCTACACCTTC	CASSYTKTGPYGYTF	TRBJ1-2	NA	NA	TRBV6-5
TGTGCCAGCAGCGCCGAGGGGCTAGCGGGGAACAATGAGCAGTTCTTC	CASSAEGLAGNNEQFF	TRBJ2-1	TRBD2	NA	TRBV11-3
TGTGCCAGCAGTGCTCTAGCGGGAGGAGGACTTTTAGAAGAGCAGTACTTC	CASSALAGGGLLEEQYF	TRBJ2-7	TRBD2	NA	TRBV6-1
TGTGCCAGCAGCTTAGGGACAGGGGAAGCTTTCTTT	CASSLGTGEAFF	TRBJ1-1	TRBD1	NA	TRBV11-3
TGTGCCAGCTCACGGGGGGACGAGCCCCAGCATTTT	CASSRGDEPQHF	TRBJ1-5	NA	NA	TRBV18
TGTGCCAGCAGTCGACAGGGAATGAATCAGCCCCAGCATTTT	CASSRQGMNQPQHF	TRBJ1-5	TRBD1	NA	TRBV6-1
TGTGCCAGTAGTCCTGGGGGCGGTGACTACGAGCAGTACTTC	CASSPGGGDYEQYF	TRBJ2-7	NA	few	TRBV19
TGCGCCAGCAGCCAAGTTGCAGGGATCGGAAACACCATATATTTT	CASSQVAGIGNTIYF	TRBJ1-3	NA	NA	TRBV4-1
TGTGCCAGCAGGAGAGGGACAGGGGTAGATACGCAGTATTTT	CASRRGTGVDTQYF	TRBJ2-3	TRBD1	NA	TRBV6-5
TGTGCCAGCAGTTATGGGGGACAAGAGACCCAGTACTTC	CASSYGGQETQYF	TRBJ2-5	NA	NA	TRBV6-6
TGCGCCAGCAGCCACTTTCGGGGGTCGGGTGAAAAACTGTTTTTT	CASSHFRGSGEKLFF	TRBJ1-4	NA	NA	TRBV4-1
TGTGCCAGCAGCGCTCCCCTGGGGTCGGGCAATGAGCAGTTCTTC	CASSAPLGSGNEQFF	TRBJ2-1	NA	NA	TRBV5-4
TGTGCCAGCAGTGGGATAGGGACAGGGTTCGTCGAGCAGTACTTC	CASSGIGTGFVEQYF	TRBJ2-7	TRBD1	NA	TRBV2
TGTGCCAGCAGCCCAGGGACAGGGAGACACGAGCAGTACTTC	CASSPGTGRHEQYF	TRBJ2-7	TRBD1	NA	TRBV7-3
TGTGCCAGCAGAGTTCTGGAATTCGGTGAAGCTTTCTTT	CASRVLEFGEAFF	TRBJ1-1	NA	NA	TRBV6-1
TGTGCCAGCAGTTTAAATGGCAGATACAATGAGCAGTTCTTC	CASSLNGRYNEQFF	TRBJ2-1	NA	NA	TRBV28
TGCAGCGTACCACTAGCGGGATCTTACAATGAGCAGTTCTTC	CSVPLAGSYNEQFF	TRBJ2-1	TRBD2	NA	TRBV29-1
TGTGCCAGCAGCCCAGACAGGACCGACGAGCAGTACTTC	CASSPDRTDEQYF	TRBJ2-7	NA	once	TRBV11-1
TGTGCCAGCAGCAAAGAACAGGTTTCCTACGAGCAGTACTTC	CASSKEQVSYEQYF	TRBJ2-7	NA	NA	TRBV21-1
TGTGCCAGCAGCGCCTCGGGGGGCTTGATCGGCTACACCTTC	CASSASGGLIGYTF	TRBJ1-2	NA	NA	TRBV9
TGTGCCAGCAGCGTAGGAGGGACAGGGGTGGACATTCAGTACTTC	CASSVGGTGVDIQYF	TRBJ2-4	TRBD1	NA	TRBV9
TGTGCCAGCAGACGTGGACCCGGGAACAATCAGCCCCAGCATTTT	CASRRGPGNNQPQHF	TRBJ1-5	NA	NA	TRBV6-1
TGTGCCAGTAGCCCTACCTCCCCGACTAGCGGGAGTCGAGAGACCCAGTACTTC	CASSPTSPTSGSRETQYF	TRBJ2-5	TRBD2	NA	TRBV19
TGTGCCAGCAGCTTAGCCCAGTCCGGGGAGCTGTTTTTT	CASSLAQSGELFF	TRBJ2-2	NA	NA	TRBV7-3
TGTGCCAGCAGTCATTCCTACGAGCAGTACTTC	CASSHSYEQYF	TRBJ2-7	NA	once	TRBV28
TGCGCCAGCAGCTCCACGGGACAGTACAATGAGCAGTTCTTC	CASSSTGQYNEQFF	TRBJ2-1	TRBD1	NA	TRBV5-1